This T cell receptor (beta chain) was found in a study of T cells in Graves' hyperthyroidism and ophthalmopathy. Study findings and constraints: Most clonotypes expanded in the thyroid (above 0.001) were also present in blood.

The V end was cut by 3 bases, the J end by 1 base, with 16 bases between. This CDR3 has 16 amino acids. Out of over 7.5 ml of fresh peripheral blood came the PBMCs. As to this clonotype: Its antigen is not identified.

Amplification of TCR beta CDR3 regions was performed using RNA transcripts as template. TCR CDR3 underwent first-round RT-PCR with the HTBI primer set. TCRdb independently ran MiXCR on the multiplex PCR reads; one entry per CDR3 protein. The sample shows more than 350,000 distinct CDR3 sequences, approximately 18% of them seen only once. Specimen: blood. The chain recombines TRBV12-3 or TRBV12-4 with TRBJ2-7; possibly TRBD1 for D (7 bases). This receptor was identified in a woman aged 25 to 39 with Graves' hyperthyroidism that later progressed to Graves' ophthalmopathy. The DNA for the CDR3 is TGTGCCAGCAGTTTTGCGCGGGACAGAAGTTCCTACGAGCAGTACTTC. Amino acids: CASSFARDRSSYEQYF.